Listed below are T cell receptor beta chains from one sample, sequenced in a study of T cells after yellow fever vaccination. TCRdb fed the 5' RACE reads into MiXCR, producing one record per CDR3 protein. This sample carries about 130,000 distinct CDR3 sequences, roughly 8.2% of them seen once, and the ten largest clones take approximately 37%. The sequenced sample was CD8+ T cells sorted from PBMCs, obtained on the day of the yellow fever booster vaccination. The source of these receptors is a man in his late teens or twenties who received the YFV17D yellow fever vaccine. Each CDR3 is given with its conserved first and last residue. D genes are given only for firm matches. Size is omitted from some rows. Given values are once, few, many or a class for expanded clones.

j_gene	abundance	v_gene	d_gene	CDR3aa	CDR3nt
TRBJ2-3	-	TRBV4-1	TRBD2	CASSPEQAGGLDTQYF	TGCGCCAGCAGCCCCGAACAAGCGGGGGGACTAGATACGCAGTATTTT
TRBJ2-5	few	TRBV6-2/TRBV6-3	-	CASRDSLEETQYF	TGTGCCAGCAGAGACAGTTTAGAAGAGACCCAGTACTTC
TRBJ2-1	many	TRBV4-1	-	CASSQDPRGASYNEQFF	TGCGCCAGCAGCCAAGACCCCAGGGGAGCTTCTTACAATGAGCAGTTCTTC
TRBJ2-7	many	TRBV4-1	-	CASSLRGESSYEQYF	TGCGCCAGCAGCCTCAGGGGGGAAAGCTCCTACGAGCAGTACTTC
TRBJ2-5	-	TRBV7-8	TRBD2	CASSLQGSGLVFRETQYF	TGTGCCAGCAGCCTCCAGGGTTCGGGACTAGTGTTCCGAGAGACCCAGTACTTC
TRBJ1-4	few	TRBV4-1	-	CASSQESSRDEKLFF	TGCGCCAGCAGCCAAGAGTCGAGCAGGGATGAAAAACTGTTTTTT
TRBJ2-7	-	TRBV6-2/TRBV6-3	-	CASSYPDRDFQYF	TGTGCCAGCAGTTACCCAGACCGAGACTTCCAGTACTTC
TRBJ2-3	-	TRBV6-2/TRBV6-3	TRBD2	CASSGTSFVDTQYF	TGTGCCAGCAGTGGGACTAGCTTTGTAGATACGCAGTATTTT
TRBJ1-1	few	TRBV7-2	-	CASSASQDTRTEAFF	TGTGCCAGCAGCGCGTCACAGGATACACGGACTGAAGCTTTCTTT
TRBJ1-1	-	TRBV5-1	-	CASSLYGDTEAFF	TGCGCCAGCAGCTTGTATGGAGACACTGAAGCTTTCTTT
TRBJ1-6	few	TRBV27	-	CASSLLGAVLGSPLHF	TGTGCCAGCAGTTTATTGGGGGCCGTCCTAGGCTCACCCCTCCACTTT
TRBJ2-2	-	TRBV6-2/TRBV6-3	-	CASRNPGTHSELFF	TGTGCCAGCAGAAATCCCGGGACACATAGCGAGCTGTTTTTT
TRBJ1-5	few	TRBV19	-	CASSPLGSLVGLGYSNQPQHF	TGTGCCAGTAGTCCCCTTGGGTCCCTGGTTGGGCTCGGGTATAGCAATCAGCCCCAGCATTTT
TRBJ1-1	few	TRBV12-3/TRBV12-4	-	CASSLGASTQDTEAFF	TGTGCCAGCAGTTTAGGGGCCTCGACGCAGGACACTGAAGCTTTCTTT
TRBJ2-4	few	TRBV7-6	TRBD2	CASSPGLAGGLNIQYF	TGTGCCAGCAGCCCGGGACTAGCGGGGGGGTTGAACATTCAGTACTTC
TRBJ2-5	few	TRBV12-3/TRBV12-4	-	CASKFGTGKQETQYF	TGTGCCAGCAAGTTTGGAACAGGAAAACAAGAGACCCAGTACTTC
TRBJ1-4	-	TRBV28	-	CASSPPSTGEKLFF	TGTGCCAGCAGCCCGCCGTCAACAGGTGAAAAACTGTTTTTT
TRBJ2-4	many	TRBV20-1	-	CSGARQTLLAKNIQYF	TGCAGTGGGGCCCGACAGACTCTCTTAGCCAAAAACATTCAGTACTTC
TRBJ1-2	-	TRBV7-2	-	CASSYRGGAYGYTF	TGTGCCAGCAGCTATCGGGGGGGCGCCTATGGCTACACCTTC
TRBJ2-7	-	TRBV11-2	-	CASSSGMGPSPSYEQYF	TGTGCCAGCAGCTCGGGGATGGGCCCATCTCCTAGCTACGAGCAGTACTTC
TRBJ2-5	few	TRBV7-9	TRBD2	CASSLVSVGLAKETQYF	TGTGCCAGCAGCTTAGTTTCGGTTGGACTAGCGAAAGAGACCCAGTACTTC
TRBJ2-7	few	TRBV6-6	-	CASSPIWVVQGDEQYF	TGTGCCAGCAGTCCGATTTGGGTAGTACAGGGCGACGAGCAGTACTTC
TRBJ1-5	few	TRBV12-3/TRBV12-4	-	CASSLGDGFRQPQHF	TGTGCCAGCAGTTTAGGGGACGGGTTTCGGCAGCCCCAGCATTTT
TRBJ1-1	few	TRBV4-1	TRBD1	CASSQEVRGLGTEAFF	TGCGCCAGCAGCCAAGAAGTCAGGGGGCTCGGCACTGAAGCTTTCTTT
TRBJ2-7	few	TRBV7-6	-	CASSLGAGALYEQYF	TGTGCCAGCAGCTTAGGTGCGGGGGCCCTCTACGAGCAGTACTTC
TRBJ1-1	-	TRBV20-1	TRBD1	CSARDQGTVEAFF	TGCAGTGCTAGAGACCAGGGGACAGTCGAAGCTTTCTTT
TRBJ1-2	few	TRBV29-1	-	CSAQVNYGYTF	TGCAGCGCACAGGTTAACTATGGCTACACCTTC
TRBJ1-1	many	TRBV20-1	-	CSARVARIGTEAFF	TGCAGTGCTAGAGTTGCTAGAATTGGCACTGAAGCTTTCTTT
TRBJ2-2	-	TRBV7-9	-	CASDTGELFF	TGTGCCAGCGACACCGGGGAGCTGTTTTTT
TRBJ2-5	-	TRBV9	-	CASSVGGGFETQYF	TGTGCCAGCAGCGTTGGCGGGGGCTTCGAGACCCAGTACTTC
TRBJ2-5	-	TRBV6-5	-	CASSTLGPAQETQYF	TGTGCCAGCAGCACCCTTGGGCCCGCTCAAGAGACCCAGTACTTC
TRBJ2-1	few	TRBV7-3	-	CASSLTHQGYNEQFF	TGTGCCAGCAGCTTAACACATCAGGGGTACAATGAGCAGTTCTTC
TRBJ2-3	many	TRBV7-3	-	CASSLCSDKNTDTQYF	TGTGCCAGCAGCTTATGTTCGGACAAGAACACAGATACGCAGTATTTT
TRBJ1-1	-	TRBV4-2	-	CASSQGAGGSTEAFF	TGTGCCAGCAGCCAAGGCGCTGGGGGATCCACTGAAGCTTTCTTT
TRBJ2-6	-	TRBV7-9	-	CASSLGVPGANVLTF	TGTGCCAGCAGCCTCGGGGTACCTGGGGCCAACGTCCTGACTTTC
TRBJ1-1	-	TRBV25-1	-	CASRPGENTEAFF	TGTGCCAGCAGACCAGGGGAGAACACTGAAGCTTTCTTT
TRBJ2-5	-	TRBV9	TRBD2	CASSVGAGGRKETQYF	TGTGCCAGCAGCGTAGGGGCGGGGGGGAGAAAAGAGACCCAGTACTTC
TRBJ2-3	-	TRBV5-8	TRBD2	CASSPGYWRLAATDTQYF	TGTGCCAGCAGCCCGGGATATTGGAGACTAGCGGCCACAGATACGCAGTATTTT
TRBJ2-3	-	TRBV3-1	-	CASSQWPAGTDTQYF	TGTGCCAGCAGCCAGTGGCCAGCGGGCACAGATACGCAGTATTTT
TRBJ1-2	few	TRBV19	-	CASSMTGNSGYTF	TGTGCCAGTAGTATGACCGGGAATTCTGGCTACACCTTC
TRBJ2-7	few	TRBV29-1	-	CSVEDLKAGEQYF	TGCAGCGTTGAAGATCTGAAAGCGGGTGAGCAGTACTTC
TRBJ1-1	few	TRBV6-6	-	CASRPNSNTEAFF	TGTGCCAGCAGGCCAAACTCGAACACTGAAGCTTTCTTT